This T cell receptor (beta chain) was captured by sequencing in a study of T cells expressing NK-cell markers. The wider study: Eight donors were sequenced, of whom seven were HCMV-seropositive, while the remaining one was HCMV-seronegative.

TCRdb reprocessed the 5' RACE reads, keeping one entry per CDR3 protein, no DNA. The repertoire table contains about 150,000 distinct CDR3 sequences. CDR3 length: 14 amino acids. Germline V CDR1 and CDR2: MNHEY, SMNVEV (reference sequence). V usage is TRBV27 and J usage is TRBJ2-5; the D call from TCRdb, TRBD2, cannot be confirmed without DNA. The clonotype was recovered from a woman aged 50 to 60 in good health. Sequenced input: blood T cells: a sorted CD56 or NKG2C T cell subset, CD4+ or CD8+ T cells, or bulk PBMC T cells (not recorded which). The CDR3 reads CATRLAEIQETQYF.